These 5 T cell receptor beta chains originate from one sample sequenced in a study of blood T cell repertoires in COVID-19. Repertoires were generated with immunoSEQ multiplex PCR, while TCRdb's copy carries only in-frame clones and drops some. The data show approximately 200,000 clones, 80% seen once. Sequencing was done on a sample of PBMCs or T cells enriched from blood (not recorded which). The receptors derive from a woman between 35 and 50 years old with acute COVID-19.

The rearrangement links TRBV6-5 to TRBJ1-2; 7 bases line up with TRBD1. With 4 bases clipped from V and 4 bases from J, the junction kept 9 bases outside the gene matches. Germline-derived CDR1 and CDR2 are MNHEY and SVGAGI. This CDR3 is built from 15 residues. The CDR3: CASSSGQLEGYGYTF. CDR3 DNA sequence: TGTGCCAGCAGTTCGGGACAGCTAGAAGGCTATGGCTACACCTTC.

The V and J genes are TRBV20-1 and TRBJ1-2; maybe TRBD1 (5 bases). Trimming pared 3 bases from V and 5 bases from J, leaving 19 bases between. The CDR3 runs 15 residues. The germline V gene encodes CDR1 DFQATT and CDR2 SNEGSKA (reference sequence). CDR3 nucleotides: TGCAGTGCTAGTTCTACAAGGGGTAGATATTATGGCTACACCTTC. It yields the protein CSASSTRGRYYGYTF.

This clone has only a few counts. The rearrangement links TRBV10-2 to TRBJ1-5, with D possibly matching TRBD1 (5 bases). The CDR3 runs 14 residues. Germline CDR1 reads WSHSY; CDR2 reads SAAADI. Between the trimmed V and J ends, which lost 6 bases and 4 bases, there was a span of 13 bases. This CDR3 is CASREGRLNQPQHF. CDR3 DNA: TGCGCCAGCAGAGAGGGGCGACTAAATCAGCCCCAGCATTTT.

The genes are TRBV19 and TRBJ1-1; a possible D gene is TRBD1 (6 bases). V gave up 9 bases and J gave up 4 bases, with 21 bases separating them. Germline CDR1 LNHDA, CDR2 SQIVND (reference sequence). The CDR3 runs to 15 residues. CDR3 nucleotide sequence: TGTGCCAGAACCGACGGGGGGCGAAGGAGCACTGAAGCTTTCTTT. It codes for CARTDGGRRSTEAFF.

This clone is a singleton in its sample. DNA for the CDR3: TGTGCCAGCAGTCTTAGCGGAGGGACAGATACGCAGTATTTT. It yields the protein CASSLSGGTDTQYF. V is TRBV27 and J is TRBJ2-3; tentative D call: TRBD2 (6 bases). CDR1 is MNHEY, CDR2 SMNVEV, per germline (reference sequence). V was cut by 5 bases and J by 3 bases, with 12 bases left in between. This CDR3 is built from 14 residues.